This T cell receptor beta chain was recovered during a study of T cells in localized non-small cell lung cancer. A remark on this clone: Its target is not known.

The CDR3 totals 14 residues. With V trimmed by 5 bases and J by 5 bases, 7 bases remained unmatched. Germline CDR1 and CDR2: MNHEY and SVGAGI. Sequenced by immunoSEQ multiplex PCR; TCRdb stores in-frame clones only, minus some. The sample carries more than 20,000 clones, more than 85% recorded once. Regarding the study as a whole: Sequencing, confined to only one tumor region, leaves heterogeneity possible. Among the top 100 tumor clones, a median about 57 appeared in adjacent lung. Higher adjacent-lung clonality was associated with shorter survival. Measurement of T cell clonality placed uninvolved adjacent lung highest, above the level in tumor.

The specimen was peripheral blood, collected before any cancer treatment. This TCR derives from a male donor aged 60 or over with stage I squamous cell lung carcinoma. The rearrangement links TRBV6-5 to TRBJ1-1; 8 bases fit TRBD1. Written as DNA, the CDR3 is TGTGCCAGCAGTAGACGGACAGGGCGGACTGAAGCTTTCTTT. This encodes CASSRRTGRTEAFF.